The next 27 T cell receptor beta chains were all read from a single sample in a study of radiotherapy plus CTLA-4 blockade in lung cancer. The repertoire was sequenced with immunoSEQ multiplex PCR; TCRdb's copy has only in-frame clones and lacks some. The sample has about 51,000 clones; 65% to 85% are singletons. The sequenced sample was peripheral blood, obtained from a patient treated with radiotherapy plus ipilimumab. The receptors here all came from a human donor with non-small cell lung cancer whose response to radiotherapy plus ipilimumab could not be evaluated.

This chain connects TRBV29-1 to TRBJ1-1; a possible D gene is TRBD1 (5 bases). The CDR3 runs 12 residues. Germline CDR1 is SQVTM and CDR2 is ANQGSEA. Trimming removed 4 bases from V and 2 bases from J, with 8 bases in between. The CDR3 sequence is CSVGRENTEAFF. The CDR3, as DNA: TGCAGCGTTGGCAGGGAAAACACTGAAGCTTTCTTT.

This clone occurred once. This rearrangement joins TRBV15 to TRBJ2-7; possibly TRBD1 for D (5 bases). Trimming stripped 5 bases from V and 3 bases from J, with 20 bases between. The CDR3 runs 16 residues. Germline CDR1 is LNHNV and CDR2 is YYDKDF (reference sequence). The CDR3 DNA reads TGTGCCACCAGCGTCCCACGAGCCTCTAGGGGCTACGAGCAGTACTTC. It yields the protein CATSVPRASRGYEQYF.

The chain joins TRBV23-1 to TRBJ2-7; 9 nucleotides align to TRBD1. TRBV23-1 is known as an ORF, though its function is uncertain. J was trimmed by 3 bases and V by 3 bases; bases with no gene match: 3. This CDR3 is 14 amino acids long. CDR3 sequence reads: CASSHPDRGYEQYF. The CDR3 coding sequence is TGCGCCAGCAGTCACCCGGACAGGGGCTACGAGCAGTACTTC.

This clone is a singleton in its sample. The chain carries TRBV7-2 and TRBJ2-5; 15 bases agree with TRBD2. This CDR3 contains 18 residues. V shed 2 bases, J shed 7 bases, and the junction held 11 bases outside the gene matches. Germline-derived CDR1 and CDR2 are SGHTA and FQGNSA. CDR3 coding DNA: TGTGCCAGCAGCTTATCACCCAGGACTAGCGGGGGGGCAGGGACCCAGTACTTC. Its protein product is CASSLSPRTSGGAGTQYF.

The rearrangement joins TRBV7-9 to TRBJ1-4; D possibly corresponds to TRBD1 (5 bases). Per the germline V gene, CDR1 is SEHNR and CDR2 is FQNEAQ (reference sequence). V lost 6 bases, J lost 5 bases, and 16 bases lay in between. CDR3 size: 15 residues. CDR3 in DNA: TGTGCCAGCAGTCGAACGGGACTCCCGAATGAAAAACTGTTTTTT. It codes for CASSRTGLPNEKLFF.

The chain links TRBV18 to TRBJ1-5; D perhaps matches TRBD1 (5 bases). CDR1 and CDR2 from the germline V gene are KGHSH and LQKENI. This CDR3 has 16 amino acids. Trimming stripped 3 bases from V and 0 bases from J, with 12 bases between. The chain's CDR3 is CASSPSGIYSNQPQHF. The CDR3 coding sequence is TGTGCCAGCTCACCTTCAGGGATCTATAGCAATCAGCCCCAGCATTTT.

The gene calls are TRBV7-2 and TRBJ1-4; no clear D gene. The germline V gene encodes CDR1 SGHTA and CDR2 FQGNSA. The CDR3 length is 16 residues. The germline V and J ends were trimmed by 1 base and 5 bases, with 14 bases remaining between them. For the CDR3, the DNA is TGTGCCAGCAGCTTAGGTCCCGGACGAGGGAATGAAAAACTGTTTTTT. Its translation is CASSLGPGRGNEKLFF.

The V and J genes are TRBV30 and TRBJ2-7; 9 bases map to TRBD1. Per germline, CDR1 GTSNPN and CDR2 SVGIG (reference sequence). The CDR3 loop spans 14 amino acids. Losses at the gene ends were 5 bases for V and 7 bases for J; bases not matched to a gene: 12. CDR3 coding DNA: TGTGCCTGGCTTCGGACAGGGGTCTCCTGGGAGCAGTACTTC. Protein product: CAWLRTGVSWEQYF.

The genes are TRBV7-2 and TRBJ2-7; 13 nucleotides match TRBD2. This CDR3 contains 15 residues. V dropped 3 bases and J dropped 3; count of bases not matched to a gene: 2. Germline V gives CDR1 SGHTA, CDR2 FQGNSA. The CDR3 DNA sequence: TGTGCCAGCAGCTTCAGGACTAGCGGGGGCTACGAGCAGTACTTC. This sequence encodes CASSFRTSGGYEQYF.

This clone has just one count. The chain couples TRBV30 to TRBJ1-5; D gene unclear. The CDR3 totals 14 residues. Trimming cost V 5 bases and J 2 bases, with 13 bases left between them. Germline CDR1 and CDR2: GTSNPN and SVGIG (reference sequence). CDR3 coding DNA: TGTGCCTGGGACTGGGTTAGGCGCAATCAGCCCCAGCATTTT. The encoded protein is CAWDWVRRNQPQHF.

This clone was observed a few times. The gene calls are TRBV5-1 and TRBJ2-6; D gene unclear. V was clipped by 0 bases and J by 4 bases, with 5 bases between them. Germline CDR1 is SGHRS and CDR2 is YFSETQ. The CDR3 loop spans 14 amino acids. In DNA, the CDR3 is TGCGCCAGCAGCTTGGTATCCGGGGCCAACGTCCTGACTTTC. Translation gives CASSLVSGANVLTF.

This clone appeared a single time. The chain uses TRBV11-1 and TRBJ2-5; maybe TRBD1 (6 bases). CDR1 is SGHAT and CDR2 is FQDESV in the germline V gene (reference sequence). The CDR3 runs to 14 residues. The V end lost 5 bases, the J end lost 4 bases, and 14 bases lay between the germline ends. The CDR3 is CASSHTGIGETQYF. CDR3 sequence (DNA): TGTGCCAGCAGCCACACAGGGATCGGAGAGACCCAGTACTTC.

The chain has TRBV7-2 and TRBJ2-5, with TRBD2 identical over 12 bases. The V gene's germline CDR1 is SGHTA and CDR2 FQGNSA. Trimming at V came to 5 bases and at J to 7 bases, leaving 8 bases not matched to a gene. This CDR3 comprises 15 residues. CDR3 region: CASSQASGGGRTQYF. CDR3 coding DNA: TGTGCCAGCAGCCAAGCTAGCGGGGGGGGTAGGACCCAGTACTTC.

This sequence joins TRBV5-6 and TRBJ1-2, with 7 positions matching TRBD1. The CDR3 sequence is 14 residues long. The junction had 5 bases not matched to a gene; V was cut back by 0 bases and J by 6 bases. Germline values: CDR1 SGHDT, CDR2 YYEEEE. The CDR3 DNA is TGTGCCAGCAGCTTGGGCGACAGGGTGGATGGCTACACCTTC. Its protein product is CASSLGDRVDGYTF. The full variable domain, completed using reference TRBV5-6 and TRBJ1-2, is DAGVTQSPTHLIKTRGQQVTLRCSPKSGHDTVSWYQQALGQGPQFIFQYYEEEERQRGNFPDRFSGHQFPNYSSELNVNALLLGDSALYLCASSLGDRVDGYTFGSGTRLTVV.

This rearrangement joins TRBV4-3 to TRBJ2-1; 9 bases are shared with TRBD2. The CDR3 extends over 18 amino acids. The germline V gene encodes CDR1 LGHNA and CDR2 YSLEER. V lost 0 bases and J lost 1; bases outside the gene matches: 7. The CDR3 sequence is CASSQDRKRGVSYNEQFF. The DNA of the CDR3 is TGCGCCAGCAGCCAAGATAGAAAGCGGGGGGTGTCCTACAATGAGCAGTTCTTC.

The chain carries TRBV30 and TRBJ1-2; 9 nucleotides match TRBD1. This CDR3 comprises 14 residues. Germline trimming cut 0 bases from V and 8 bases from J; bases unmatched to any gene: 7. The germline CDR1 and CDR2 sequences are GTSNPN and SVGIG (reference sequence). The CDR3 is CAWSVGGTGIGYTF. In nucleotides, the CDR3 is TGTGCCTGGAGTGTAGGGGGGACAGGGATAGGCTACACCTTC.

This chain connects TRBV7-9 to TRBJ2-7; D remains ambiguous. This CDR3 has 12 residues. Trimming cost V 1 base and J 5 bases, with 6 bases left between them. CDR1 and CDR2 from the germline V gene are SEHNR and FQNEAQ (reference sequence). The CDR3 loop is CASSLDPDEQYF. The CDR3 DNA is TGTGCCAGCAGCTTAGACCCGGACGAGCAGTACTTC.

The chain employs TRBV29-1 and TRBJ1-1; 8 bases align to TRBD1. The germline V gene has CDR1 SQVTM and CDR2 ANQGSEA. V shed 4 bases, J shed 12 bases, and the junction held 7 bases outside the gene matches. This CDR3 comprises 11 residues. This chain's CDR3 is CSVAAGGETFF. DNA of the CDR3: TGCAGCGTTGCAGCAGGGGGCGAAACTTTCTTT.

The V gene is TRBV27, the J gene TRBJ2-7; the match to TRBD1 covers 8 bases. This CDR3 spans 14 amino acids. Trimming at V came to 5 bases and at J to 3 bases, leaving 6 bases not matched to a gene. CDR1 and CDR2 (germline): MNHEY, SMNVEV (reference sequence). The CDR3 region is CASSVNRGNYEQYF. The CDR3 DNA reads TGTGCCAGCAGTGTTAACAGGGGGAACTACGAGCAGTACTTC.

This chain uses TRBV28 with TRBJ2-3; D ambiguous. The ends were cut back, 4 bases at V and 1 base at J, with 9 bases in the middle. The CDR3 runs 14 residues. Germline CDR1 is MDHEN and CDR2 is SYDVKM. The CDR3 DNA reads as TGTGCCAGCAGTTACACTACCCGCACAGATACGCAGTATTTT. The encoded protein is CASSYTTRTDTQYF.

The table lists this clone with a count of one. The chain joins TRBV5-1 to TRBJ1-1, with a weak D call TRBD1 (5 bases). CDR3 size: 15 residues. Trimming took 1 base from V and 0 from J, leaving 10 bases between them. Germline V lookup: CDR1 SGHRS, CDR2 YFSETQ. This CDR3 reads CASSLSGFMNTEAFF. CDR3 nucleotides: TGCGCCAGCAGCTTGTCAGGGTTCATGAACACTGAAGCTTTCTTT. Based on the CDR3 plus reference TRBV5-1 and TRBJ1-1, the full variable domain is KAGVTQTPRYLIKTRGQQVTLSCSPISGHRSVSWYQQTPGQGLQFLFEYFSETQRNKGNFPGRFSGRQFSNSRSEMNVSTLELGDSALYLCASSLSGFMNTEAFFGQGTRLTVV.

This clone came up a few times. This chain connects TRBV5-4 to TRBJ2-7; a possible D gene is TRBD1 (5 bases). V lost 0 bases, J lost 1 base, and 11 bases lay in between. The CDR3 contains 15 residues. The germline V gene has CDR1 SGHNT and CDR2 YYREEE (reference sequence). The CDR3 bases are TGTGCCAGCAGCTTGGGTCAGGGCTCTTCCTACGAGCAGTACTTC. It translates to CASSLGQGSSYEQYF.

The table lists this clone with a count of one. V usage is TRBV4-2 and J usage is TRBJ2-3, with D possibly matching TRBD2 (6 bases). This CDR3 is 17 amino acids long. V lost 4 bases to trimming and J lost 0 bases, with 17 bases between them. Per the germline V gene, CDR1 is LGHNA and CDR2 is YNFKEQ. CDR3 DNA sequence: TGTGCCAGCAGCCGCGGGATAGCTGCAACTAGCACAGATACGCAGTATTTT. This sequence encodes CASSRGIAATSTDTQYF.

The genes are TRBV18 and TRBJ1-6, with TRBD1 as a possible D gene (5 bases). The V end lost 3 bases, the J end lost 5 bases, and 14 bases lay between the germline ends. The CDR3 is 16 amino acids. Germline assignment: CDR1 KGHSH and CDR2 LQKENI. CDR3 sequence (DNA): TGTGCCAGCTCACCCGCGGAGGGGAACAATAATTCACCCCTCCACTTT. Translated: CASSPAEGNNNSPLHF.

The chain links TRBV27 to TRBJ2-4, with TRBD2 matching 9 bases. Germline V gives CDR1 MNHEY, CDR2 SMNVEV (reference sequence). Trimming removed 3 bases from V and 8 bases from J; junction bases left unmatched: 14. This CDR3 spans 17 amino acids. Here the CDR3 DNA reads TGTGCCAGCAGTTTGAGGTGGGGCGGGGGGGCCAGGGACATTCAGTACTTC. Translating gives CASSLRWGGGARDIQYF.

V gene TRBV4-1 combines with J gene TRBJ2-3; TRBD2 aligns across 7 bases. V lost 1 base and J lost 4; bases outside the gene matches: 14. CDR1 is MGHRA and CDR2 is YSYEKL in the germline V gene. This CDR3 is built from 18 residues. The CDR3 nucleotides read TGCGCCAGCAGCCAAGGGTTTGTTCCGGGAGGAGCGCCAGATACGCAGTATTTT. It translates to CASSQGFVPGGAPDTQYF.

Regarding this clone: A junction boundary mismatches the germline segment, possibly from a read error. The chain combines TRBV6-4 with TRBJ2-7, with D hard to call. The CDR3 has 14 amino acids. Germline-derived CDR1 and CDR2 are MRHNA and SNTAGT. The CDR3 sequence: CVSPPEYLVSEQYF. CDR3 DNA: TGTGTCAGCCCCCCCGAGTATCTGGTTAGCGAGCAGTACTTC.